These 12 T cell receptor beta chains were sequenced from one sample in a study of T cell responses to AZD1222 COVID-19 vaccine. Method: immunoSEQ multiplex PCR; TCRdb's copy keeps in-frame clones and lacks some. The sample records approximately 130,000 clones, around 85% being singletons. The specimen was peripheral blood, collected 28 days after the second dose of the MenACWY control vaccine. Every receptor here comes from an adult who received the MenACWY meningococcal vaccine as a control.

V usage is TRBV5-1 and J usage is TRBJ1-4; the D gene is possibly TRBD1 (5 bases). V lost 4 bases to trimming and J lost 5 bases, with 18 bases between them. The CDR3 is made up of 16 amino acids. CDR1 and CDR2 (germline): SGHRS, YFSETQ. Written as DNA, the CDR3 is TGCGCCAGCAGCCCCTGGCCCCAGGGCCCGAATGAAAAACTGTTTTTT. It encodes CASSPWPQGPNEKLFF.

The CDR3 protein is CAISDLDQPQHF. For the CDR3, the DNA is TGTGCCATCAGTGATCTGGATCAGCCCCAGCATTTT. V and J are TRBV10-3 and TRBJ1-5, with D uncertain. Trimming removed 3 bases from V and 5 bases from J, with 5 bases in between. The CDR3 length is 12 residues. Germline assignment: CDR1 ENHRY and CDR2 SYGVKD.

This chain's CDR3 is CASSEGQQNTEAFF. DNA for the CDR3: TGCGCCAGCAGCGAGGGACAGCAGAACACTGAAGCTTTCTTT. The chain joins TRBV4-3 to TRBJ1-1; TRBD1 matches at 7 bases. There are 14 residues in the CDR3. The germline gives CDR1 LGHNA, CDR2 YSLEER. V shed 5 bases and J 1 base; nucleotides not matched to a gene: 4.

This sequence joins TRBV10-3 and TRBJ2-7; 8 nucleotides agree with TRBD1. The CDR3 consists of 14 residues. Germline CDR1 ENHRY, CDR2 SYGVKD. The V and J ends lost 4 bases and 6 bases, in that order; junction bases with no gene match: 8. The DNA of the CDR3 is TGTGCCATCAGTGGGCAGGGGGCGTCGGGCGAGCAGTACGTC. Its translation is CAISGQGASGEQYV.

This clone was detected once. The V and J genes are TRBV3-1 (or the pseudogene TRBV3-2) and TRBJ1-5, with 8 bases that match TRBD1. Germline V gives CDR1 LGHDT, CDR2 YNNKEL (reference sequence). V shed 1 base, J shed 0 bases, and the junction held 8 bases outside the gene matches. The CDR3 length is 18 residues. As DNA, the CDR3 is TGTGCCAGCAGCCAAGGCCCCGGGACAGGATATAGCAATCAGCCCCAGCATTTT. This sequence encodes CASSQGPGTGYSNQPQHF.

The rearrangement joins TRBV19 to TRBJ2-3, with 7 positions matching TRBD2. Germline V lookup: CDR1 LNHDA, CDR2 SQIVND (reference sequence). After removal of 5 bases from V and 0 bases from J, the junction contained 5 bases not matched to a gene. The CDR3 is 15 residues long. CDR3 protein: CASSVSGESTDTQYF. DNA for the CDR3: TGTGCCAGTAGTGTAAGCGGGGAGAGCACAGATACGCAGTATTTT.

This CDR3 is CASSLSLEANSPLHF. CDR3 nucleotide sequence: TGTGCCAGCAGCTTAAGTCTAGAAGCTAATTCACCCCTCCACTTT. The gene calls are TRBV7-8 and TRBJ1-6; D is ambiguous. Germline assignment: CDR1 SGHVS and CDR2 FQNEAQ. Trimming stripped 2 bases from V and 6 bases from J, with 11 bases between. The CDR3 contains 15 residues.

The rearrangement uses TRBV4-3 and TRBJ2-1, with D perhaps matching TRBD1 (6 bases). Looked up from germline, CDR1 is LGHNA and CDR2 is YSLEER. Trimming took off 0 bases at V and 6 bases at J, with 18 bases between the two ends. This CDR3 has 17 amino acids. The CDR3 DNA reads TGCGCCAGCAGCCAAGATTGGACCTGGGGGCTTCGCAATGAGCAGTTCTTC. Its protein product is CASSQDWTWGLRNEQFF.

The chain recombines TRBV7-9 with TRBJ1-3; possibly TRBD1 for D (6 bases). The germline gives CDR1 SEHNR, CDR2 FQNEAQ (reference sequence). The CDR3 loop spans 15 amino acids. V was trimmed by 2 bases and J by 1 base, leaving 9 bases between them. The CDR3 is CASSLTGSSGNTIYF. CDR3 DNA: TGTGCCAGCAGCTTAACAGGGTCATCTGGAAACACCATATATTTT.

This clone was seen many times. The chain couples TRBV6-2 or TRBV6-3 to TRBJ2-1, with D tentatively TRBD2 (6 bases). Germline V gives CDR1 MNHEY, CDR2 SVGEGT. The V end lost 2 bases, the J end lost 0 bases, and 8 bases lay between the germline ends. The CDR3 extends over 15 amino acids. CDR3 protein: CASSYDGSSYNEQFF. CDR3 nucleotides: TGTGCCAGCAGTTACGACGGGAGCTCCTACAATGAGCAGTTCTTC.

Only one count was recorded for this clone. The genes are TRBV3-1 (or the pseudogene TRBV3-2) and TRBJ2-7, with D unresolved. Trimming left V 2 bases short and J 5 bases short, with 16 bases between. Germline CDR1 and CDR2: LGHDT and YNNKEL (reference sequence). CDR3 size: 15 residues. CDR3 amino acids: CASSQTKVYGNEQYF. As DNA, the CDR3 is TGTGCCAGCAGCCAAACAAAGGTGTATGGGAACGAGCAGTACTTC.

This clone appeared once. The V call is TRBV24-1, the J call TRBJ1-1, with TRBD1 matching over 8 bases. This CDR3 has 14 residues. From germline, CDR1 is KGHDR and CDR2 SFDVKD. The V gene end was trimmed by 9 bases and the J gene end by 4 bases; junction bases not matched to a gene: 9. CDR3 region: CATVSGTGSTEAFF. DNA of the CDR3: TGTGCCACCGTATCCGGGACAGGAAGCACTGAAGCTTTCTTT.